This T cell receptor beta chain was documented in a study of glioma-infiltrating T cells after dendritic cell vaccination (dated by TCRdb to 2016 to 2017). At the level of the whole study: The cohort comprised approximately 15 glioblastoma patients from Phase I and II dendritic cell vaccination trials, 9 newly diagnosed and 6 with recurrent disease. In glioblastoma patients vaccinated with dendritic cells, deep sequencing of TCR beta CDR3 regions served to measure tumor-infiltrating lymphocyte content and to compare repertoires between tumor and blood. Survival after dendritic cell vaccination was correlated with TCR sequencing metrics, including TIL content and tumor-blood repertoire overlap. To make the vaccine, monocyte-derived dendritic cells were cultured for 6 to 8 days with IL-4 and GM-CSF and then pulsed overnight with autologous tumor lysate. Each patient got three intradermal injections of the dendritic cell vaccine, spaced at biweekly intervals, in the arm below the axilla. Between the early 2000s and the early 2010s, patients were given autologous tumor lysate-pulsed dendritic cell vaccination. General conclusions and limits of the study: The cohort was small and heterogeneous, and full blood and tumor sets were available for few patients, with initial-recurrent tumor pairs available for even fewer patients. The three-group TCR overlap response model was characterized as speculative, and prospective validation of the model was stated to be required. TCR clonality showed no direct relationship with survival, which suggests that a diverse polyclonal response may matter. Longer time to progression and overall survival after dendritic cell vaccination were predicted by higher estimated pretreatment TIL content.

The time point label, as the study defines it: after dendritic cell vaccination, including at tumor progression/relapse. Patients were selected on the basis of adequate residual fresh-frozen tumor tissue and more than two years of available survival data. An isocitrate dehydrogenase mutation was not carried by any of the glioblastoma patients, although molecular status was otherwise variable. PBMC collection took place before vaccination, two weeks after the third vaccination, and at tumor progression if progression occurred. The Qiagen DNeasy Blood extraction Kit was used for extraction of genomic DNA. Worth noting for this clone: The antigen this receptor binds is unknown. Per-base quality was not reported, and no clone a single base away is much larger than it.

CDR1 MNHNS and CDR2 SASEGT were looked up in the germline V gene. V was cut back by 4 bases and J by 4 bases, leaving a gap of 13 bases between them. Its CDR3 holds 15 amino acids, cysteine through phenylalanine. Only the CDR3 part of the read is kept: 45 bases, read in frame from the first base. TCRB CDR3 regions were amplified from approximately 2 ug genomic DNA, or all available DNA if less, using the immunoSEQ assay. The multiplex PCR relied on 60 forward primers for TCR V beta segments and 13 reverse primers for J beta segments. Synthetic control templates were spiked into each sample at limiting dilution to estimate reads per starting template. Sequencing produced 87 bp reads on the Illumina HiSeq System. The original methods were these. PCR and sequencing errors were removed by merging closely related sequences with a nearest neighbor algorithm. TCR overlap was measured as the percentage of unique tumor TCR beta sequences that were also present in the peripheral blood of the same patient. Imported from immuneACCESS, the table was reduced by TCRdb to in-frame sequences with V and J called. These copies leave out some clones; in studies compared against another copy, an unresolved V gene accounts for under half, and the cause of the remainder is not known. From that table come the V and J calls and clone size; the DNA was used to work out D and trimming. The sample profile shows approximately 99,000 clones; approximately 80% of them were found once. The top ten constitute approximately 5.4% of the sample.

Sequences were derived from blood, sampled after dendritic cell vaccination. The receptor comes from a human donor with glioblastoma. Here the chain combines TRBV6-1 and TRBJ1-4, and the D gene may be TRBD1, 6 bases matching. The CDR3 region: CASSASGAGNEKLFF. DNA sequence: TGTGCCAGCAGTGCCTCAGGGGCTGGTAATGAAAAACTGTTTTTT.